This is a list of T cell receptor beta chains from one sample in a study of cytomegalovirus exposure and HLA in healthy donors. Method: immunoSEQ multiplex PCR; TCRdb's copy keeps in-frame clones and lacks some. The sample lists under 130,000 clones; around four fifths were seen once. The sequenced sample was PBMCs. Source of these receptors: a woman in her thirties or forties in good health and CMV-seropositive. CDR3s include the opening cysteine and the closing phenylalanine or tryptophan. Fields, in order: clone size, D gene, J gene, V gene, CDR3 protein, CDR3 DNA. A D gene is named only where the DNA matches it firmly. The size of a clone is reported for some rows only, either as once, few or many, or as a class for expanded clones.

>NA|NA|TRBJ1-6|TRBV28
CASKTWGEGIDSPLHF
TGTGCCAGCAAGACCTGGGGTGAGGGTATAGATTCACCCCTCCACTTT
>once|NA|TRBJ1-5|TRBV4-1
CASSQDLRGFNQPQHF
TGCGCCAGCAGCCAAGATCTCCGGGGATTCAATCAGCCCCAGCATTTT
>NA|NA|TRBJ2-1|TRBV11-3
CASSLGSAGTYNEQFF
TGTGCCAGCAGCTTAGGGTCCGCGGGAACCTACAATGAGCAGTTCTTC
>few|NA|TRBJ2-3|TRBV10-3
CAISSGISDTQYF
TGTGCCATCAGCTCAGGGATTTCAGATACGCAGTATTTT
>NA|TRBD1|TRBJ1-5|TRBV7-2
CASSLQQGGVQPQHF
TGTGCCAGCAGCTTACAACAGGGGGGGGTTCAGCCCCAGCATTTT
>NA|TRBD2|TRBJ2-7|TRBV28
CASILDERGGNREQYF
TGTGCCAGCATTCTAGACGAGCGGGGGGGAAATCGGGAGCAGTACTTC
>NA|NA|TRBJ2-2|TRBV7-9
CASSLGTSSNTGELFF
TGTGCCAGCAGCCTTGGGACAAGCTCGAACACCGGGGAGCTGTTTTTT
>NA|NA|TRBJ1-4|TRBV19
CATRATGTTEKLFF
TGTGCCACCAGGGCTACAGGGACTACTGAAAAACTGTTTTTT
>NA|NA|TRBJ2-3|TRBV28
CASSLVSAATTDTQYF
TGTGCCAGCAGTTTAGTCTCAGCGGCTACCACAGATACGCAGTATTTT
>NA|NA|TRBJ1-5|TRBV2
CASSDESIWAKHF
TGTGCCAGCAGTGATGAGAGCATCTGGGCCAAGCATTTT
>NA|NA|TRBJ2-1|TRBV5-1
CASSLYGQYNEQFF
TGCGCCAGCAGCTTGTACGGACAGTACAATGAGCAGTTCTTC
>NA|NA|TRBJ1-1|TRBV28
CASSLFQGRNTEAFF
TGTGCCAGCAGTTTATTCCAGGGTCGGAACACTGAAGCTTTCTTT
>once|TRBD2|TRBJ2-1|TRBV7-9
CASSPRSSGGSSGNEQFF
TGTGCCAGCAGCCCCAGGTCTTCGGGAGGATCTTCGGGGAATGAGCAGTTCTTC
>once|TRBD2|TRBJ2-7|TRBV28
CASREVGGDEQYF
TGTGCCAGCAGGGAGGTCGGGGGGGACGAGCAGTACTTC
>few|NA|TRBJ2-1|TRBV7-3
CASSLSRYNEQFF
TGTGCCAGCAGCTTATCCCGTTACAATGAGCAGTTCTTC
>NA|NA|TRBJ2-2|TRBV5-1
CASSSSRPGQTTGELFF
TGCGCCAGCAGCTCGTCACGACCGGGACAAACCACCGGGGAGCTGTTTTTT
>NA|NA|TRBJ1-1|TRBV14
CASSGWGDTEAFF
TGTGCCAGCTCGGGCTGGGGGGACACTGAAGCTTTCTTT
>once|NA|TRBJ2-7|TRBV4-1
CASSLPKRGAPYEQYF
TGCGCCAGCAGCCTACCCAAACGGGGGGCACCCTACGAGCAGTACTTC
>NA|NA|TRBJ1-5|TRBV7-9
CASSRMTEDNQPQHF
TGTGCCAGCAGTCGTATGACGGAGGACAATCAGCCCCAGCATTTT
>NA|TRBD1|TRBJ2-3|TRBV7-9
CASSPNRGQMADTQYF
TGTGCCAGCAGCCCGAACAGGGGGCAAATGGCCGATACGCAGTATTTT
>NA|TRBD2|TRBJ2-5|TRBV7-9
CSSSGAQQQETQYF
TGTTCCAGCAGCGGGGCCCAACAACAAGAGACCCAGTACTTC
>NA|NA|TRBJ2-7|TRBV4-1
CASSQDSKLPNEQYF
TGCGCCAGCAGCCAAGATAGTAAGCTTCCCAACGAGCAGTACTTC
>NA|NA|TRBJ1-2|TRBV19
CASSGVDSINYGYTF
TGTGCCAGTAGTGGGGTGGACAGCATTAACTATGGCTACACCTTC